This TCR beta chain came from a study of blood T cell repertoires in COVID-19. Method: immunoSEQ multiplex PCR; TCRdb's copy keeps in-frame clones and lacks some. The sample lists approximately 150,000 clones; 75% to 90% were seen once. The ends lost 7 bases at V and 1 base at J; junction bases unmatched: 9. The CDR3 contains 15 residues. Per the germline V gene, CDR1 is WSHSY and CDR2 is SAAADI. Exposed volunteers were people who met a COVID-19 case within 2 weeks before study entry. This TCR came from a woman in her thirties or forties who had been exposed to COVID-19. Sequenced sample: PBMCs or T cells enriched from blood (not recorded which). The rearrangement links TRBV10-2 to TRBJ2-7, with 8 bases identical to TRBD2. This chain's CDR3 is CASTSLAGSSYEQYF. In DNA, the CDR3 is TGCGCCAGCACTTCTTTAGCGGGATCTTCCTACGAGCAGTACTTC.